This paragraph reports one T cell receptor (beta chain). This sample stems from a study of OX40 agonist ivuxolimab in advanced cancers. Libraries were prepared by immunoSEQ multiplex PCR; TCRdb keeps only in-frame clonotypes and omits some of them. The table records tens of thousands of clones, 70% to 90% of them present only once. This CDR3 is built from 13 residues. Trimming removed 0 bases from V and 3 bases from J, with 6 bases in between. Germline V CDR1 and CDR2: SGHVS, FNYEAQ. The sequence was collected from an adult with an advanced solid tumor such as melanoma, head and neck, liver or kidney cancer. The sequences come from CD4+ or CD8+ T cells sorted from blood, collected in a trial of the OX40 agonist ivuxolimab. The rearrangement joins TRBV7-6 to TRBJ2-7; no definite D call. Here the CDR3 DNA reads TGTGCCAGCAGCTTAGCGCGCCACTACGAGCAGTACTTC. Protein sequence: CASSLARHYEQYF.